Each of the 2 T cell receptor beta chains below was sequenced from the same sample in a study of blood T cell repertoires in COVID-19. TCRdb's copy holds only in-frame clones and misses some; the assay was immunoSEQ multiplex PCR. The sample carries more than 150,000 clones, under 85% recorded once. Sequences were obtained from peripheral blood. These receptors were collected from a human donor in a cohort sampled during active COVID-19.

This clone was detected once. This chain joins TRBV19 and TRBJ2-3; 7 nucleotides align to TRBD1. V lost 4 bases, J lost 0 bases, and 7 bases stayed unmatched. CDR3 length: 16 residues. The V gene's germline CDR1 is LNHDA and CDR2 SQIVND (reference sequence). CDR3 sequence (DNA): TGTGCCAGTAGTAGCAGACAGGGTCCTAGCACAGATACGCAGTATTTT. It specifies CASSSRQGPSTDTQYF.

This sequence joins TRBV20-1 and TRBJ1-2; no clear D. Trimming stripped 5 bases from V and 10 bases from J, with 8 bases between. CDR1 is DFQATT and CDR2 is SNEGSKA in the germline V gene (reference sequence). The CDR3 runs 9 residues. CDR3 DNA: TGCAGTGCTCCGGGAGACTACACCTTC. Amino acid sequence: CSAPGDYTF.